This T cell receptor beta chain appears in the sequencing data of a study of beta chain features in type 1 diabetes. Regarding the study as a whole: Compared with healthy donors, patients appeared to share more similar naive, central memory and regulatory TCRB repertoires. VDJ junctions sequenced from type 1 diabetes patients showed fewer insertions and more deletions.

This clone was seen a handful of times. Its antigen remains unidentified. Trimming took off 4 bases at V and 0 bases at J, with 14 bases between the two ends. CDR1 is SEHNR, CDR2 FQNEAQ, per germline (reference sequence). CDR3 size: 16 residues. One heparinised blood draw, averaging about 120 mL, came from each donor. Sorting based on CD45RO/CCR7/CD25/CD127/CD95/CD27 separated CD4+ naive, central memory, regulatory and stem cell-like memory cells. TCRB transcripts that were expressed got sequenced, as all of the isolated RNA had been reverse transcribed. The method was immunoSEQ multiplex PCR; TCRdb's version includes in-frame clones alone and lacks a portion of them. The sample includes around 250,000 clones, approximately 14% of them seen just once.

V gene TRBV7-9 combines with J gene TRBJ2-3; maybe TRBD1 (6 bases). The sample was naive CD4+ T cells from blood. This clonotype was obtained from a middle-aged woman in good health. The CDR3 DNA follows: TGTGCCAGCAGCTACACAGGGTTTCCTAGCACAGATACGCAGTATTTT. It codes for CASSYTGFPSTDTQYF.